The clone carrying this T cell receptor (beta chain) was recorded many times. Its target is not known. J was trimmed by 1 base and V by 5 bases; bases with no gene match: 6. The CDR3 is 15 amino acids. Germline CDR1 MDHEN, CDR2 SYDVKM. The entry originates in a study of CD8 T cells in ankylosing spondylitis. MiXCR, applied by TCRdb to the 5' RACE reads, yields one record per CDR3 protein. Of roughly 160,000 distinct CDR3 sequences listed, more than 9% are singletons. Points from the study as a whole: What seemed typical of ankylosing spondylitis blood was a TCR beta motif built from several highly homologous variants. Significant enrichment of disease-linked clones was reportedly seen in matched ankylosing spondylitis synovial fluid. Relatively rare in peripheral blood, disease-linked clones were also CD8+. Past research had described some motif variants in reactive arthritis synovial fluid and blood.

Sequencing input: blood, either unsorted or a sorted T cell fraction (not recorded which). The V and J genes are TRBV28 and TRBJ2-5, with TRBD2 matching 8 bases. This receptor was identified in a male donor with ankylosing spondylitis or in good health (not recorded which). Here the CDR3 reads CASSLIAGTQETQYF. Here the CDR3 DNA reads TGTGCCAGCAGTCTCATAGCGGGGACCCAAGAGACCCAGTACTTC.